The entry below describes one T cell receptor (beta chain). As yet, its antigen is unknown. This entry belongs to a study of cytomegalovirus exposure and HLA in healthy donors. Background on the study: Earlier, approximately 180 million T cells were analyzed, and some 120 million unique TCR beta sequences were found among them. Whole-study results and caveats: The study put 150 to 200 TCR beta chains on its list as cytomegalovirus-associated. Reports described diagnosis of cytomegalovirus status by the classifier as highly specific and sensitive. Most subjects' HLA-A and HLA-B alleles were reportedly predicted from TCR beta sequences.

Germline V gene lookup returns CDR1 KGHSH and CDR2 LQKENI. This CDR3 is built from 14 residues. V was clipped by 0 bases and J by 8 bases, with 13 bases between them. Primers for the PCR totalled 60 Vbeta and 13 Jbeta. Sequenced by immunoSEQ multiplex PCR; TCRdb stores in-frame clones only, minus some. In total, the table holds about 47,000 clones. The V and J genes are TRBV18 and TRBJ1-2; a possible D gene is TRBD1 (5 bases). Sequences were obtained from PBMCs. This receptor was taken from a male donor in good health and CMV-seronegative. The CDR3 DNA is TGTGCCAGCTCACCACCGGTTCTAAGGGGAGGCTACACCTTC. Amino acid sequence: CASSPPVLRGGYTF. Full variable domain (outside the CDR3, taken from reference TRBV18 and TRBJ1-2): NAGVMQNPRHLVRRRGQEARLRCSPMKGHSHVYWYRQLPEEGLKFMVYLQKENIIDESGMPKERFSAEFPKEGPSILRIQQVVRGDSAAYFCASSPPVLRGGYTFGSGTRLTVV.